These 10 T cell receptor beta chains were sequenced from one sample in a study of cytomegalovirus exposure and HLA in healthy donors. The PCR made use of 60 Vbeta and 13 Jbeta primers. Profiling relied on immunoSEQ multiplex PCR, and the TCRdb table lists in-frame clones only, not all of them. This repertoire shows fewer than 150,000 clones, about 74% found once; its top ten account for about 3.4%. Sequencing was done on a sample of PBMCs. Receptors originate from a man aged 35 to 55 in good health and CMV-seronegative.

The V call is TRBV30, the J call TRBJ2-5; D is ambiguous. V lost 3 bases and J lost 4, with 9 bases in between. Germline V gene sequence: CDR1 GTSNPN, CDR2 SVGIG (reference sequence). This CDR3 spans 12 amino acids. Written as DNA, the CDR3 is TGTGCCTGGAGCCCAGGCAGAGAGACCCAGTACTTC. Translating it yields CAWSPGRETQYF.

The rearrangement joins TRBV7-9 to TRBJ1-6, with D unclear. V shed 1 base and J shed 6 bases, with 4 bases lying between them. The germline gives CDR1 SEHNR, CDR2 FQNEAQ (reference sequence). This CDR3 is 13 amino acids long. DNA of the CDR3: TGTGCCAGCAGCTTAGGGCTTAATTCACCCCTCCACTTT. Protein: CASSLGLNSPLHF.

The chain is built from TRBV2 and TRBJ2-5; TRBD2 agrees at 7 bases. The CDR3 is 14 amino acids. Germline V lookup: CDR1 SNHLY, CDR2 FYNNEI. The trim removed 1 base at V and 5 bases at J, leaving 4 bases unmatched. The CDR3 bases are TGTGCCAGCAGTGAAGGACTAGCTCCGGAGACCCAGTACTTC. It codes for CASSEGLAPETQYF. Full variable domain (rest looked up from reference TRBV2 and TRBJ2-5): EPEVTQTPSHQVTQMGQEVILRCVPISNHLYFYWYRQILGQKVEFLVSFYNNEISEKSEIFDDQFSVERPDGSNFTLKIRSTKLEDSAMYFCASSEGLAPETQYFGPGTRLLVL.

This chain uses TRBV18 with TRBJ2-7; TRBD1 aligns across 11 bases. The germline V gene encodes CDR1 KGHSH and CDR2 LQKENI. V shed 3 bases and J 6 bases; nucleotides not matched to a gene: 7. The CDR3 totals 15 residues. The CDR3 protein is CASSPSGTGGLEQYF. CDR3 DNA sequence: TGTGCCAGCTCACCTTCCGGGACAGGGGGTCTCGAGCAGTACTTC.

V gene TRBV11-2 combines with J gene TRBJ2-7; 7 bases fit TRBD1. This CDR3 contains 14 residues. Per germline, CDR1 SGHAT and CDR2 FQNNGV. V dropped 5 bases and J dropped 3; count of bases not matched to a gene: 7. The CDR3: CASSLTGEIYEQYF. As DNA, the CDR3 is TGTGCCAGCAGCCTCACAGGGGAAATCTACGAGCAGTACTTC.

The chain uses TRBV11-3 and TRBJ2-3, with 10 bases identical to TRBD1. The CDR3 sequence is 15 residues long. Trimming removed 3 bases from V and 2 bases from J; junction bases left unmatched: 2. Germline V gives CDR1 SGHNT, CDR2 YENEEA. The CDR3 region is CASSFGTGDTDTQYF. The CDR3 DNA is TGTGCCAGCAGCTTCGGGACAGGGGACACAGATACGCAGTATTTT.

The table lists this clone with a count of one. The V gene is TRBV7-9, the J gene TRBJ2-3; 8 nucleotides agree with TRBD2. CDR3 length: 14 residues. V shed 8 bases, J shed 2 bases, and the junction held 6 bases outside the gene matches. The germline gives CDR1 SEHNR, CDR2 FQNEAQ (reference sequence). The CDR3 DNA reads TGTGCCAGCGATTTAGCGGGACCCACAGATACGCAGTATTTT. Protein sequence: CASDLAGPTDTQYF.

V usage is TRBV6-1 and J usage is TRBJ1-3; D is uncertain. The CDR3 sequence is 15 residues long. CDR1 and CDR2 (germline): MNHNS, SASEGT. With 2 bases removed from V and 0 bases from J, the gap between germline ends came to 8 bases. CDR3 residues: CASSEFNFSGNTIYF. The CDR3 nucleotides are TGTGCCAGCAGTGAATTCAATTTCTCTGGAAACACCATATATTTT.

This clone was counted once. CDR3 coding DNA: TGTGCCAGTACCTCCACCCCCTCCTCGGACAGACATGGCTACACCTTC. As protein: CASTSTPSSDRHGYTF. The genes are TRBV19 and TRBJ1-2; a possible D gene is TRBD1 (6 bases). The length of the CDR3 is 16 residues. With 7 bases removed from V and 6 bases from J, the gap between germline ends came to 24 bases. Per the germline V gene, CDR1 is LNHDA and CDR2 is SQIVND (reference sequence).

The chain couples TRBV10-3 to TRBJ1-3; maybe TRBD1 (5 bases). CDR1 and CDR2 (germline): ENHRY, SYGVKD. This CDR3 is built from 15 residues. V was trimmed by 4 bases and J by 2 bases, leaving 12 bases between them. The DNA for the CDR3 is TGTGCCATCAGTGGGGCAGGGTCGGCTGGAAACACCATATATTTT. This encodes CAISGAGSAGNTIYF.